This T cell receptor (beta chain) comes out of a study of T cell repertoires in cytomegalovirus infection. Across the whole study: CMV infection together with matching HLA type was indicated by public TCR beta signatures. The study, taken as a whole, reports: Pooled public TCR beta family frequency picked out CMV carriers with the relevant HLA.

Worth noting for this clonotype: Its antigen is unknown.

TCRdb itself ran the reads through MiXCR, one entry per CDR3 protein. The table records more than 250,000 distinct CDR3 sequences, roughly 13% of them present only once. Trimming pared 6 bases from V and 1 base from J, leaving 18 bases between. This CDR3 comprises 16 residues. Germline V gene sequence: CDR1 MDHEN, CDR2 SYDVKM. Input material: PBMCs. This receptor was taken from a human donor in good health (CMV status not recorded). Some clones in this sample may be carry-over from other donors' samples. The chain has TRBV28 and TRBJ1-1; perhaps TRBD1 as D (5 bases). The CDR3 loop is CASRGAGGHRNTEAFF. The CDR3 DNA reads TGTGCCAGCAGAGGGGCGGGTGGGCACCGGAACACTGAAGCTTTCTTT.